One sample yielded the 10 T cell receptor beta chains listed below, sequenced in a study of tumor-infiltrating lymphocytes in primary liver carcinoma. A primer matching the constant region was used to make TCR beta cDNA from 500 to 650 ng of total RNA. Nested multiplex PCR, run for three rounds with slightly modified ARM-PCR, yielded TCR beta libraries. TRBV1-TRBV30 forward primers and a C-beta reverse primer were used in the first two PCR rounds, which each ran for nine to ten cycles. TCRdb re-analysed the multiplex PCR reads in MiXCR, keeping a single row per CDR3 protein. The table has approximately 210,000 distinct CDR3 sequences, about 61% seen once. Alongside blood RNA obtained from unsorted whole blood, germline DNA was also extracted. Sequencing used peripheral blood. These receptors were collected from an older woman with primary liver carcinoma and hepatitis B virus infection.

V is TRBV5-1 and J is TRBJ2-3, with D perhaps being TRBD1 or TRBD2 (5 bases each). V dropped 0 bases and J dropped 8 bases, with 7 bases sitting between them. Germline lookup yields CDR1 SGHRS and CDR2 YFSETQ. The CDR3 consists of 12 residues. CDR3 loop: CASSLGDPTQYF. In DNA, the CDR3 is TGCGCCAGCAGCTTGGGGGACCCTACGCAGTATTTT.

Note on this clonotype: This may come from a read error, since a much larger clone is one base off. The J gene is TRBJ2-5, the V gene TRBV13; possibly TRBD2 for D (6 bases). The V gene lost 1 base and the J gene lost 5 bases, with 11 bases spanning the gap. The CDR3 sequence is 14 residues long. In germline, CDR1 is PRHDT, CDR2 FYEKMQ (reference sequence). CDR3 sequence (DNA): TGTGCCAGCAGCTTAGTGATTCGGGGGGAGACCCAGTACTTC. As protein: CASSLVIRGETQYF.

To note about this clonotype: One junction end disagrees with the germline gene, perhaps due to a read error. In DNA, the CDR3 is TGTGCCAGCAGTTACCTTATAGGGAACAGGGGTCACAATGAGCAATTCTTC. It is translated as CASSYLIGNRGHNEQFF. The chain joins TRBV6-2 or TRBV6-3 to TRBJ2-1, with 7 bases identical to TRBD1. The V gene's germline CDR1 is MNHEY and CDR2 SVGEGT. This CDR3 comprises 17 residues.

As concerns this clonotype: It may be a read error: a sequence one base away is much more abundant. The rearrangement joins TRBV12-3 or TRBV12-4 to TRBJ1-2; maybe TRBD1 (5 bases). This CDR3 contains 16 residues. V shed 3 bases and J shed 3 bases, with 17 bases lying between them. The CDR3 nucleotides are TGTGCCAGCAGTTTGGGTTCATGGGGCGCCTACTATGGCTACACCTTC. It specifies CASSLGSWGAYYGYTF.

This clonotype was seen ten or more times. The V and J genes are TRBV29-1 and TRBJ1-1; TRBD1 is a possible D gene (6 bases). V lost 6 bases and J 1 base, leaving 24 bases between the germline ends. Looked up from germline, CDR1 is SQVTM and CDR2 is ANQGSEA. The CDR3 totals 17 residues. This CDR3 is CSVRGVGGAVKNTEAFF. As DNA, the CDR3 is TGCAGCGTCCGAGGGGTTGGGGGCGCAGTGAAGAACACTGAAGCTTTCTTT.

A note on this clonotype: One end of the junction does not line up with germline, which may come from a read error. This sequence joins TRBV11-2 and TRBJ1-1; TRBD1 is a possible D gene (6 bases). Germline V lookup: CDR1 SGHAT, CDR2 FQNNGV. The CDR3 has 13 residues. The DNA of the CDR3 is TGTGTCAGCAGCTTAGAGCAGGGGCGGCGAGCTTTCTTT. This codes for CVSSLEQGRRAFF.

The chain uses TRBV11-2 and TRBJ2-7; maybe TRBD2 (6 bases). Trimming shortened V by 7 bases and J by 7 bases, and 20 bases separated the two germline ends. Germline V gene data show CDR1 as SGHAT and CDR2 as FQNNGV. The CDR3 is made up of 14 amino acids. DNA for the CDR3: TGTGCCAGCAACAGGCTAGCGAGGGGCTCGGAGCAGTACTTC. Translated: CASNRLARGSEQYF.

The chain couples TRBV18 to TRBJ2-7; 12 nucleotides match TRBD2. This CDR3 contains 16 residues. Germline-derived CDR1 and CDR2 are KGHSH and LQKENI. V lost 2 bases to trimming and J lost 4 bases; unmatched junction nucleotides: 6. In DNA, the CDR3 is TGTGCCAGCTCACCAGTTTGGACTAGCGGGACTTACGAGCAGTACTTC. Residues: CASSPVWTSGTYEQYF.

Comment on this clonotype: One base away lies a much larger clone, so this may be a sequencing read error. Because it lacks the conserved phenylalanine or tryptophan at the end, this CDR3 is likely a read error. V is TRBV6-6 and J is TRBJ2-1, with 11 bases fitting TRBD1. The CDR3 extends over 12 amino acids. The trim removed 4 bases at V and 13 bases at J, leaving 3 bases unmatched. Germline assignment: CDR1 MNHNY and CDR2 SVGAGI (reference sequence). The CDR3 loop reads CASSWDRGKQFL. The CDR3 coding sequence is TGTGCCAGCAGTTGGGACAGGGGGAAACAGTTCTTG.

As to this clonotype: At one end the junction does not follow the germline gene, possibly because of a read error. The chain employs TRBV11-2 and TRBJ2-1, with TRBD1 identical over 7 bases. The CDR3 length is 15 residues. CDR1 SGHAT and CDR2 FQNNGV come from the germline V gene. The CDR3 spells CASSSTGTVRNEQCF. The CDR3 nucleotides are TGTGCCAGCAGCTCAACCGGGACAGTTCGCAATGAGCAGTGCTTC.